One and the same sample provided the 8 T cell receptor beta chains below, sequenced in a study of T cells in Graves' hyperthyroidism and ophthalmopathy. It was RNA transcripts that yielded the amplified TCR beta CDR3 regions. The TCR CDR3 was amplified in a first-round RT-PCR using the HTBI primer set. One entry per CDR3 protein results from TCRdb running MiXCR on the multiplex PCR reads. In the table there are a few hundred thousand distinct CDR3 sequences, approximately 48% of which are singletons. Source material: peripheral blood or thyroid tissue (not recorded which). These receptors came from an adult woman with Graves' disease, either hyperthyroidism or ophthalmopathy (not recorded which).

This clonotype was found many times. The CDR3 sequence is CATSRDFTPVNYGYTF. CDR3 DNA: TGTGCCACCAGCAGAGATTTTACGCCGGTGAACTATGGCTACACCTTC. The chain has TRBV15 and TRBJ1-2; no definite D call. Per the germline V gene, CDR1 is LNHNV and CDR2 is YYDKDF (reference sequence). V was trimmed by 0 bases and J by 2 bases, leaving 13 bases between them. The CDR3 extends over 16 amino acids. Filled out from reference TRBV15 and TRBJ1-2, the complete variable domain reads DAMVIQNPRYQVTQFGKPVTLSCSQTLNHNVMYWYQQKSSQAPKLLFHYYDKDFNNEADTPDNFQSRRPNTSFCFLDIRSPGLGDTAMYLCATSRDFTPVNYGYTFGSGTRLTVV.

This clonotype showed up just a few times. The rearrangement links TRBV4-2 to TRBJ2-7; 10 bases line up with TRBD2. Germline CDR1 and CDR2: LGHNA and YNFKEQ. V was pared by 5 bases and J by 2 bases, with 9 bases of the junction left unmatched. The CDR3 totals 16 residues. The CDR3 nucleotides read TGTGCCAGCAGCACGGCCGGGACTAGCGCCGCCTACGAGCAGTACTTC. Its protein product is CASSTAGTSAAYEQYF.

This chain links TRBV7-9 with TRBJ1-5, with D possibly TRBD1 on 6 matching bases. The CDR3 length is 14 residues. Germline loops: CDR1 SEHNR, CDR2 FQNEAQ (reference sequence). Trimming cost V 6 bases and J 11 bases, with 20 bases left between them. Written as DNA, the CDR3 is TGTGCCAGCAGTTCGACCCGGGGACAAGAGACCCAGCATTTT. Protein: CASSSTRGQETQHF.

This clonotype was counted at least ten times. The J gene is TRBJ1-1, the V gene TRBV4-2; D not certain. Germline V CDR1 and CDR2: LGHNA, YNFKEQ. V was trimmed by 0 bases and J by 1 base, leaving 9 bases between them. CDR3 length equals 15 residues. In nucleotides, the CDR3 is TGTGCCAGCAGCCAAGATGAGGGCCCGAACACTGAAGCTTTCTTT. This sequence encodes CASSQDEGPNTEAFF.

This clonotype has ten or more counts. The chain links TRBV4-1 to TRBJ1-5; D uncertain. CDR1 is MGHRA, CDR2 YSYEKL, per germline. V was cut by 4 bases and J by 1 base, with 11 bases left in between. The CDR3 has 15 amino acids. CDR3 protein: CASSLRAQSNQPQHF. The CDR3 DNA is TGCGCCAGCAGCCTCCGGGCCCAGAGCAATCAGCCCCAGCATTTT.

The chain uses TRBV7-9 and TRBJ2-5; D is unclear. Trimming cost V 6 bases and J 1 base, with 15 bases left between them. Germline V gene data show CDR1 as SEHNR and CDR2 as FQNEAQ (reference sequence). The CDR3 has 15 residues. In nucleotides, the CDR3 is TGTGCCAGCAGTGCTGTCGCTCCGGGCCAAGAGACCCAGTACTTC. This gives the protein CASSAVAPGQETQYF.

This clonotype was observed many times. The V gene is TRBV9, the J gene TRBJ2-5, with 7 bases lining up with TRBD2. Germline lookup yields CDR1 SGDLS and CDR2 YYNGEE. This CDR3 contains 15 residues. The ends lost 0 bases at V and 1 base at J; junction bases unmatched: 3. The CDR3 here is CASSVAPSGQETQYF. The CDR3 DNA follows: TGTGCCAGCAGCGTAGCGCCTAGCGGCCAAGAGACCCAGTACTTC.

V is TRBV7-2 and J is TRBJ2-1; D gene uncertain. The CDR3 sequence is 11 residues long. Germline V gene sequence: CDR1 SGHTA, CDR2 FQGNSA. Between the trimmed V and J ends, which lost 1 base and 10 bases, there was a span of 5 bases. The CDR3 coding sequence is TGTGCCAGCAGCTTAGTGTTAGAGCAGTTCTTC. Translation gives CASSLVLEQFF.